This note documents a single T cell receptor (beta chain) sequence. Its matching antigen is unknown. This sample stems from a study of cytomegalovirus exposure and HLA in healthy donors. 13 Jbeta primers and 60 Vbeta primers were used for the PCR. Profiling relied on immunoSEQ multiplex PCR, and the TCRdb table lists in-frame clones only, not all of them. The sample table sets out approximately 130,000 clones. The V gene's germline CDR1 is SGDLS and CDR2 YYNGEE. Trimming stripped 4 bases from V and 8 bases from J, with 20 bases between. The CDR3 has 15 residues. Points from the study as a whole: Beyond CMV serostatus, there was no information to go on about immune exposure. Confirmation in vitro established that a few CMV-associated chains were specific for CMV antigens.

The chain couples TRBV9 to TRBJ2-3, with TRBD2 as a possible D gene (6 bases). The sample was PBMCs. The receptor comes from a woman aged 55-70 years in good health and CMV-seronegative. The CDR3 coding sequence is TGTGCCAGCAGCCCGCGGGACTGGGCCCTTGGTACGCAGTATTTT. Translating gives CASSPRDWALGTQYF.